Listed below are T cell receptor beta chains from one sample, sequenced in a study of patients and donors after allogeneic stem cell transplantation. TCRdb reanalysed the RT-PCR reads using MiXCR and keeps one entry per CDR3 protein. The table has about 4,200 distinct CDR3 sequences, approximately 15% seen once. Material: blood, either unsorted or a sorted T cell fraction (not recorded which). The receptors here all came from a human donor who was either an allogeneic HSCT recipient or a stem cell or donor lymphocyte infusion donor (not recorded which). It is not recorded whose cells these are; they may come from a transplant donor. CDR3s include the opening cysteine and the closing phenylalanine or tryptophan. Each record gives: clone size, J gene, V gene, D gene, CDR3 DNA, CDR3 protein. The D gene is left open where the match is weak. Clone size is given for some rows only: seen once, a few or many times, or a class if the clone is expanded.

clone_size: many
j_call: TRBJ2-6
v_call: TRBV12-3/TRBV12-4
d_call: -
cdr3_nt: TGTGCCAGCACCGACTGGAGCTCTGGGGCCAACGTCCTGACTTTC
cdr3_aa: CASTDWSSGANVLTF

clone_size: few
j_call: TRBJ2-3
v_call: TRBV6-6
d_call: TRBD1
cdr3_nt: TGTGCCAGCAGCCCCCGGGGACAGCTATCCACAGATACGCAGTATTTT
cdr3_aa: CASSPRGQLSTDTQYF

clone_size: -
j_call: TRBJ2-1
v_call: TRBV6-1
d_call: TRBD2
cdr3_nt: TGTGCCAGCAGTGAGAGTTGGGCTAGCGGGGGCCACAATGAGCAGTTCTTC
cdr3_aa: CASSESWASGGHNEQFF

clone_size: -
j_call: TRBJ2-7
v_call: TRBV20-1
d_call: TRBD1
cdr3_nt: TGCAGTGCTAAGGACAGGTACTCCTACGAGCAGTACTTC
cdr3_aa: CSAKDRYSYEQYF

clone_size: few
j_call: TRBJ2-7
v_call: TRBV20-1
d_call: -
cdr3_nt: TGCAGTGAGGAAAGTGGCGAGCAGTACTTC
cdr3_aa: CSEESGEQYF

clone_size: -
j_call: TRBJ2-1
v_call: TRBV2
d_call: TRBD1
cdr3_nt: TGTGCCAGCGGGAAAGGGACAGGGGAGTTCTTC
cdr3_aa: CASGKGTGEFF

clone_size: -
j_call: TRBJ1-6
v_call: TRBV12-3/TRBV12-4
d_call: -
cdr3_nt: TGTGCCAGCAGTTCAAACAGGGTTGCATCACCCCTCCACTTT
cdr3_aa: CASSSNRVASPLHF

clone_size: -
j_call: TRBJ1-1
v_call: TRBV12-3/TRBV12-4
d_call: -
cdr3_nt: TGTGCCAGCAGACCTATCGCTGAAGCTTTCTTT
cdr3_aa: CASRPIAEAFF

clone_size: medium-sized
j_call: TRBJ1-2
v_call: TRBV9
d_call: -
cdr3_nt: TGTGCCAGCAGGAGAGGGGGGTCCCTTGAGGGCTACACCTTC
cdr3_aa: CASRRGGSLEGYTF

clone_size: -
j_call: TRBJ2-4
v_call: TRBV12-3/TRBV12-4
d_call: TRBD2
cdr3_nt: TGTGCCAGCAGTTTAAGGACTAGCGGGAGGGCCTTCTGGAAAAACATTCAGTACTTC
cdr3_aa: CASSLRTSGRAFWKNIQYF

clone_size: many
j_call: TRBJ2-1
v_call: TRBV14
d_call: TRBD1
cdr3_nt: TGTGCCAGCAGCCACTCGACAGGGGTTGAGCAGTTCTTC
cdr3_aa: CASSHSTGVEQFF

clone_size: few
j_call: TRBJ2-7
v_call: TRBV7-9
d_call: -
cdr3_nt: TGTGCCAGCAGCGCGGGCAGGGTCTACGAGCAGTACTTC
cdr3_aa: CASSAGRVYEQYF

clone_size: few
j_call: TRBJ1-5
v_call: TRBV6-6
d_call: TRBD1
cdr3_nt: TGTGCCAGCAGTTACAGGACAGGGGATCACAATCAGCCCCAGCATTTT
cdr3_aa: CASSYRTGDHNQPQHF

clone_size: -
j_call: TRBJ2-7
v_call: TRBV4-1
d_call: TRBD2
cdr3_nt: TGCGCCAGCAGCCCCGGGTTACTAGCGGTACGGTACGAGCAGTACTTC
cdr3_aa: CASSPGLLAVRYEQYF

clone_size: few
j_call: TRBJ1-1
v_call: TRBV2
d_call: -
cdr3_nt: TGTGCCAGCAGATCAGGGTTAAAGGCTTTCTTT
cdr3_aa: CASRSGLKAFF

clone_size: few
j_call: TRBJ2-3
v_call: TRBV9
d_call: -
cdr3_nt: TGTGCCAGCAGCGTAGCGCTTTTTCGGAGCGGTTTGGATACGCAGTATTTT
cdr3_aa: CASSVALFRSGLDTQYF

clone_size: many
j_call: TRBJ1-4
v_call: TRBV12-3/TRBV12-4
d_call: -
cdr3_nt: TGTGCCAGCAGTTCACAGGAAAAACTGTTTTTT
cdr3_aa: CASSSQEKLFF

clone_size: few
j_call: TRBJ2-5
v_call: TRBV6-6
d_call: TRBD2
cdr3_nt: TGTGCCAGCAGTTACGACCTAGCGGGAGGGGGGGAGACCCAGTACTTC
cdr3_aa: CASSYDLAGGGETQYF

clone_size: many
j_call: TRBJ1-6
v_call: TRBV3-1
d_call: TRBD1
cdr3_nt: TGTGCCAGCAGCCAAATGACAGGGAATTATTCACCCCTCCACTTT
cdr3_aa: CASSQMTGNYSPLHF

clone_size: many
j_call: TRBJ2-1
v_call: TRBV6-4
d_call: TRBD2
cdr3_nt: TGTGCCAGCAGTCTGACTAGCGGGGGGTTCTACAATGAGCAGTTCTTC
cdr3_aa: CASSLTSGGFYNEQFF

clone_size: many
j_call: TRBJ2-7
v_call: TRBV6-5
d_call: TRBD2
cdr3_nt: TGTGCCAGCAGTTCGACTAGCCCCGGCCTTTACGAGCAGTACTTC
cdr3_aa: CASSSTSPGLYEQYF

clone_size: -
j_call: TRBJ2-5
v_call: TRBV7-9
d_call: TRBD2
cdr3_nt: TGTGCCAGCAGCTTTCGCGGGAGTCGGCAGTGGAAAGAGACCCAGTACTTC
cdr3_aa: CASSFRGSRQWKETQYF

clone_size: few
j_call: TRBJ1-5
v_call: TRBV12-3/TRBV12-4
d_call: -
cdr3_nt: TGTGCCAGCAGTTTTGTCGGACCGGCGGATCAGCCCCAGCATTTT
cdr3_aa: CASSFVGPADQPQHF

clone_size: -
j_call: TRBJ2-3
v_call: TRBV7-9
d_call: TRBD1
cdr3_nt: TGTGCCAGCAGCTCAGCGACAGGGCCAGATACGCAGTATTTT
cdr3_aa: CASSSATGPDTQYF

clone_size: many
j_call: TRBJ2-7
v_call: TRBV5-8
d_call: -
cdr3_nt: TGTGCCAGCAGCTCCAGACACAACTACGAGCAGTACTTC
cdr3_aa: CASSSRHNYEQYF

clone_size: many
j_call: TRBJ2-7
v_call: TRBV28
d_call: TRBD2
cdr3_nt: TGTGCCAGCAGCCGTCCCGGGACTAGAAGGTACGAGCAGTACTTC
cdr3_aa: CASSRPGTRRYEQYF

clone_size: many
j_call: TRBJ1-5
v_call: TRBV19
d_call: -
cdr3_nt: TGTGCCAGTAGCCCAGGGTTTCAGCCCCAGCATTTT
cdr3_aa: CASSPGFQPQHF

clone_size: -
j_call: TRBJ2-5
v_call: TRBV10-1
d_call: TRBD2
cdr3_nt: TGCGCCAGCAGCCCGGGACTAGCGGGGGAGGAGACCCAGTACTTC
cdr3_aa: CASSPGLAGEETQYF

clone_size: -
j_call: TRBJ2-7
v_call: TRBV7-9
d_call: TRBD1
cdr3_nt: TGTGCCAGCAGCGATGACAGGGTGCCCTACGAGCAGTACTTC
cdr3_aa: CASSDDRVPYEQYF

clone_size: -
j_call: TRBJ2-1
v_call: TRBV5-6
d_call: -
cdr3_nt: TGTGCCAGCAGCCCGGGGACGCCCAATGAGCAGTTCTTC
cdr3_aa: CASSPGTPNEQFF

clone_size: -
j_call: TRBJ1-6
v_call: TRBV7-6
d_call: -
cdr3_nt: TGTGCCAGCAGCCTTCGGACATTTAATTCACCCCTCCACTTT
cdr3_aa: CASSLRTFNSPLHF

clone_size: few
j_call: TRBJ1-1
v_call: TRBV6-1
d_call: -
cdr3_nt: TGTGCCAGCAGTTGGAATCGGGTGAACACTGAAGCTTTCTTT
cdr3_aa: CASSWNRVNTEAFF

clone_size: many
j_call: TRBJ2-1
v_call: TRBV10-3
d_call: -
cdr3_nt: TGTGCCATCAGTGACGGCAGGGGTCACAATGAGCAGTTCTTC
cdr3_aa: CAISDGRGHNEQFF

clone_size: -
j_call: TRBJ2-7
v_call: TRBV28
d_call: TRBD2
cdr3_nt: TGTGCCAGCAGTTTAGAATCCTGGACTAGCGGGGCCTCCTACGAGCAGTACTTC
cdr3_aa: CASSLESWTSGASYEQYF

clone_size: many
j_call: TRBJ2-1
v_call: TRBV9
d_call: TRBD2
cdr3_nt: TGTGCCAGCAGCCCCGGGGTAGCGGGAGTATACAATGAGCAGTTCTTC
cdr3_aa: CASSPGVAGVYNEQFF

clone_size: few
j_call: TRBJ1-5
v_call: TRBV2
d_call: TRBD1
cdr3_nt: TGTGCCAGCAGCCTGGACAGGGCCTATAGCAATCAGCCCCAGCATTTT
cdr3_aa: CASSLDRAYSNQPQHF

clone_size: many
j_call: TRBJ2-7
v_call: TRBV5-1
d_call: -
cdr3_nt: TGCGCCAGCAGCTACCCCGACAGTCCTTTCTTCGCCTACGAGCAGTACTTC
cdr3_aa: CASSYPDSPFFAYEQYF

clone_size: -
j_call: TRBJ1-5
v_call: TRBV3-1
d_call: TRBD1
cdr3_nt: TGTGCCAGCAGCCAATCGACAGGGGGTCAGCCCCAGCATTTT
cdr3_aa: CASSQSTGGQPQHF

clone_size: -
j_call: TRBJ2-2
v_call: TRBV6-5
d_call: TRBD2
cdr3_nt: TGTGCCAGCAGTTACTCCATTAGCGGGAGAGGCGGGGAGCTGTTTTTT
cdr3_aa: CASSYSISGRGGELFF

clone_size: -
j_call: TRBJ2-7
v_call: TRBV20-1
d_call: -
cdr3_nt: TGCAGTGCTAGCTGGGGGGCCTCGCTCGACGAGCAGTACTTC
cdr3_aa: CSASWGASLDEQYF

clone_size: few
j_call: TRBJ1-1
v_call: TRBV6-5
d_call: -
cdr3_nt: TGTGCCAGCAGTCACCTCCGTCCCACAGGGATTCGTGAAGCTTTCTTT
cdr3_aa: CASSHLRPTGIREAFF

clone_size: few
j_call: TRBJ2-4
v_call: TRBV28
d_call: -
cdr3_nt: TGTGCCAGCAGTTTGGCAGGGTTGGCCAAAAACATTCAGTACTTC
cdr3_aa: CASSLAGLAKNIQYF